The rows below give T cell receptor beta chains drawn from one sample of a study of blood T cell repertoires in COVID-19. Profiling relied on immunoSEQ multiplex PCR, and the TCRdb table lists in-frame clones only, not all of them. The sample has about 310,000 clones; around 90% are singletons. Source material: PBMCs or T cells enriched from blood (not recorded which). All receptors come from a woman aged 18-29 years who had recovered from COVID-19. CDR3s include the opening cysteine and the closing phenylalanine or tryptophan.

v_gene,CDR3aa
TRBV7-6,CASSPQQGYSNQPQHF
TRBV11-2,CASSLQGATVAEAFF
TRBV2,CASSELDRGLGNEQFF
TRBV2,CASSESRWLETQYF
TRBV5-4,CASSLFGVGAYNEQFF
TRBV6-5,CASSYSDRGYNGYTF
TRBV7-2,CASSLAHQGSNQPQHF
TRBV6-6,CASSYSKGQGRSPLHF
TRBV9,CASSAGVVTNGNTIYF
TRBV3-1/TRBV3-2,CASSQDLNRDRGSRHF
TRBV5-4,CASSLADRNSGNTIYF
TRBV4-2,CASSQDWTGGYGYTF
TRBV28,CASSALEGISYNEQFF
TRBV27,CASSNGAHYGYTF
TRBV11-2,CASSLGERGVVDTQYF
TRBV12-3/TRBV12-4,CASSLAGEQPQHF
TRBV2,CASSEVEQGGAFF
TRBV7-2,CASSPKSSGNTIYF
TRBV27,CASSFSGKNTGELFF
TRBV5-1,CASSLGLAGGYNEQFF
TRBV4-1,CASSPPGLAMADTQYF
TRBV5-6,CASSHDQGRPHNEQFF
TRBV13,CASSLVGQGADTQYF
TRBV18,CASSPPGQSNEKLFF
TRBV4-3,CASSQDRGSPAFF
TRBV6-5,CASTDSNNQPQHF
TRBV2,CASSDPTDLNSPLHF
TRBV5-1,CASSPDRAGSPLHF
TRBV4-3,CASSHAILTGGVNYGYTF
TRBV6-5,CASSYSQGNTEAFF